This T cell receptor (beta chain) was documented in a study of tumor-infiltrating lymphocytes in primary liver carcinoma. Overall study findings and caveats: Tumor tissue displayed a significantly greater top-250-clone fraction than blood (p = 0.039).

From 500 ng of total RNA, TCR beta-specific cDNA was reverse-transcribed using a constant-region primer. Libraries of TCR beta came from three nested multiplex PCR rounds with slightly modified ARM-PCR. In the first two PCR rounds, TRBV1-TRBV30 forward primers were paired with a C-beta reverse primer, and each round lasted roughly 9 cycles. TCRdb recomputed calls from the multiplex PCR reads with MiXCR, one row per CDR3 protein. The sample shows 300,000 to 400,000 distinct CDR3 sequences, about 61% of them seen only once. Of note for this clonotype: The target antigen is unknown. One junction end does not reproduce the germline sequence, and a read error may be involved.

Out of unsorted whole blood came the blood RNA, and germline DNA was extracted as well. The authors collected 4 to 5 milliliters of peripheral blood before surgery. Germline V lookup: CDR1 SGHAT, CDR2 FQNNGV. The length of the CDR3 is 17 residues. V usage is TRBV11-2 and J usage is TRBJ2-1, with TRBD2 matching over 10 bases. The sequence was obtained from a man in his forties or fifties with primary liver carcinoma and hepatitis B virus infection. Sequenced input: peripheral blood. CDR3 nucleotide sequence: TGTGCCGGCAGCTTAGCCCTAGCGGGAGTAGCGGTGAATGAGCATATCTTC. The encoded protein is CAGSLALAGVAVNEHIF.